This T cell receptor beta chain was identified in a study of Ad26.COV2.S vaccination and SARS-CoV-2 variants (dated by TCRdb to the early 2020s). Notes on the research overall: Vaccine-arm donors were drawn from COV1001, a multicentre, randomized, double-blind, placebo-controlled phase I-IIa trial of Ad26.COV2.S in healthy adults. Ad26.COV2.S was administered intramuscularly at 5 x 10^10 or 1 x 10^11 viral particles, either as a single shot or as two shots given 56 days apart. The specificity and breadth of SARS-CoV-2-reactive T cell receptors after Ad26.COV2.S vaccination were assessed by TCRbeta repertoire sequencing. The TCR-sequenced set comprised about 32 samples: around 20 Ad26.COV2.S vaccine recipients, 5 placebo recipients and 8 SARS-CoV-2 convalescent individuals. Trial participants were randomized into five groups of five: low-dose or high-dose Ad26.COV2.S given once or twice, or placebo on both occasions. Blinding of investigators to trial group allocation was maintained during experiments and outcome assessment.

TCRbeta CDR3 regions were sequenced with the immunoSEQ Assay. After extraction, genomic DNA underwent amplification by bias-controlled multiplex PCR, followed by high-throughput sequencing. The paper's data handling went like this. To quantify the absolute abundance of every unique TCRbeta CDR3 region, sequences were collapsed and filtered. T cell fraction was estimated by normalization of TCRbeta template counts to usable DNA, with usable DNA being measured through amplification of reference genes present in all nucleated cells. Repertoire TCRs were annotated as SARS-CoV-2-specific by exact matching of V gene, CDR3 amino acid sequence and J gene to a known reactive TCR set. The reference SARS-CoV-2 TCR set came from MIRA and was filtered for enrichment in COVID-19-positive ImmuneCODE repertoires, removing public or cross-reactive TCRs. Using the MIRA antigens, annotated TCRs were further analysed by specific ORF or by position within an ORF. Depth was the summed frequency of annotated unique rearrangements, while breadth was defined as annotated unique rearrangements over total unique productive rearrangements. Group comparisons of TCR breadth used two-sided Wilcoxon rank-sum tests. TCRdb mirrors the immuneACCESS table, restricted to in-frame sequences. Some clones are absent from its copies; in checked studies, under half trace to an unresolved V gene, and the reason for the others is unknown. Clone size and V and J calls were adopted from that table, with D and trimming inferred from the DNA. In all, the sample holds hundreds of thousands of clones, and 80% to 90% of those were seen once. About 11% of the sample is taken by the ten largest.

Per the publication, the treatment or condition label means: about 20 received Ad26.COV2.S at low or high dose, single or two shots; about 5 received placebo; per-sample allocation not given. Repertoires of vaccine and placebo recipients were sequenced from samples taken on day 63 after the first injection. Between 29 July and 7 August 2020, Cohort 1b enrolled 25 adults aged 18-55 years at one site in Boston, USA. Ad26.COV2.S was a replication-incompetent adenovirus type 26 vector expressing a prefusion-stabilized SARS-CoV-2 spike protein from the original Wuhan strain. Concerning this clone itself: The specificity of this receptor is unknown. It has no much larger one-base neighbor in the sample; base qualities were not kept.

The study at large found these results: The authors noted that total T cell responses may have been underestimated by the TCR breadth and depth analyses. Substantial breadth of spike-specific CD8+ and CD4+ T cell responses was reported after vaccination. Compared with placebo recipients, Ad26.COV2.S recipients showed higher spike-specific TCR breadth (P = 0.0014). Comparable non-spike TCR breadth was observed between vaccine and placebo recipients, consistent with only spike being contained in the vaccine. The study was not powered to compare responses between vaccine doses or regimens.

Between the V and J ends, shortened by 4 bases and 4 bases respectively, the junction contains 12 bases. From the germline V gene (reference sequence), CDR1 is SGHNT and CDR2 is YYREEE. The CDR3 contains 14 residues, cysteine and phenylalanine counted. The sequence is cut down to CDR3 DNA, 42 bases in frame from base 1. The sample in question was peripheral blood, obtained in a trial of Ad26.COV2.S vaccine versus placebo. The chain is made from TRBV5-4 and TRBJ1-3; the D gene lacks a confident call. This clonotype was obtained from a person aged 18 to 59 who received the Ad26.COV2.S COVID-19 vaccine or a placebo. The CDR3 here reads CASSPVDSGNTIYF. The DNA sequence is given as TGTGCCAGCAGCCCGGTTGATTCCGGAAACACCATATATTTT.